The 15 T cell receptor beta chains listed next were all sequenced from one sample in a study of blood T cell repertoires in COVID-19. Profiled with immunoSEQ multiplex PCR; TCRdb holds only in-frame clones, not every one. In the table there are roughly 280,000 clones, 88% of which are singletons. Sequenced sample: PBMCs or T cells enriched from blood (not recorded which). The source is a woman between 45 and 65 years old who had recovered from COVID-19.

In this sample, this clone turned up many times. The genes are TRBV2 and TRBJ2-7; the match to TRBD1 covers 12 bases. Germline V gene data show CDR1 as SNHLY and CDR2 as FYNNEI. The J segment lost 7 bases and the V segment lost 4 bases, leaving 2 bases of the junction unmatched. The CDR3 runs to 13 residues. The CDR3 DNA follows: TGTGCCAGCAGTGGGGACAGGGGGCGTGAGCAGTACTTC. Translation: CASSGDRGREQYF.

This chain connects TRBV20-1 to TRBJ2-3; 8 bases match TRBD2. The trim removed 3 bases at V and 1 base at J, leaving 12 bases unmatched. CDR3 length: 17 amino acids. Germline V gene data show CDR1 as DFQATT and CDR2 as SNEGSKA (reference sequence). CDR3 coding DNA: TGCAGTGCTAGTGTTCGGTTCGGGAGGGGCGGCACAGATACGCAGTATTTT. This gives the protein CSASVRFGRGGTDTQYF.

J is TRBJ1-5 and V is TRBV5-4; a possible D gene is TRBD1 (5 bases). There are 16 residues in the CDR3. The ends were cut back, 3 bases at V and 0 bases at J, with 13 bases in the middle. Germline CDR1 and CDR2: SGHNT and YYREEE (reference sequence). The CDR3 sequence: CASSSRQGYSNQPQHF. The CDR3 DNA reads as TGTGCCAGCAGCTCCCGGCAGGGTTATAGCAATCAGCCCCAGCATTTT. The whole variable domain, filled in from reference TRBV5-4 and TRBJ1-5, reads ETGVTQSPTHLIKTRGQQVTLRCSSQSGHNTVSWYQQALGQGPQFIFQYYREEENGRGNFPPRFSGLQFPNYSSELNVNALELDDSALYLCASSSRQGYSNQPQHFGDGTRLSIL.

V usage is TRBV2 and J usage is TRBJ2-1; 14 nucleotides agree with TRBD2. This CDR3 is built from 12 residues. V lost 7 bases to trimming and J lost 13 bases; unmatched junction nucleotides: 3. Germline V gives CDR1 SNHLY, CDR2 FYNNEI. Here the CDR3 DNA reads TGTGCCAGCAAGGGACTAGCGGGAGAACAGTTCTTC. Its translation is CASKGLAGEQFF.

The chain has TRBV5-1 and TRBJ2-7; weak D call: TRBD1 (7 bases). V was shortened by 4 bases and J by 4 bases, with 15 bases between the two germline ends. The CDR3 is 14 amino acids. Germline CDR1 reads SGHRS; CDR2 reads YFSETQ. CDR3 DNA: TGCGCCAGCAGCGGCGGGGACAGCAGATACGAGCAGTACTTC. This sequence encodes CASSGGDSRYEQYF. Full variable domain (outside the CDR3, taken from reference TRBV5-1 and TRBJ2-7): KAGVTQTPRYLIKTRGQQVTLSCSPISGHRSVSWYQQTPGQGLQFLFEYFSETQRNKGNFPGRFSGRQFSNSRSEMNVSTLELGDSALYLCASSGGDSRYEQYFGPGTRLTVT.

The V call is TRBV7-9, the J call TRBJ1-4; TRBD1 might be the D (5 bases). The germline gives CDR1 SEHNR, CDR2 FQNEAQ (reference sequence). CDR3 length: 14 amino acids. V was trimmed by 3 bases and J by 3 bases, leaving 8 bases between them. CDR3 protein: CASSFTGANEKLFF. CDR3 nucleotide sequence: TGTGCCAGCAGCTTCACGGGGGCTAATGAAAAACTGTTTTTT.

This rearrangement joins TRBV6-5 to TRBJ2-1, with D hard to call. The CDR3 covers 14 residues. V was clipped by 6 bases and J by 0 bases, with 9 bases between them. Germline V CDR1 and CDR2: MNHEY, SVGAGI. CDR3 amino acids: CASRKFSSYNEQFF. CDR3 nucleotides: TGTGCCAGCAGGAAGTTTAGCTCCTACAATGAGCAGTTCTTC.

This chain links TRBV9 with TRBJ2-2; 9 nucleotides match TRBD2. The CDR3 contains 15 residues. Trimming took 1 base from V and 2 from J; bases not matched to a gene: 0. Germline values: CDR1 SGDLS, CDR2 YYNGEE. CDR3 region: CASSVLAGNTGELFF. The CDR3, as DNA: TGTGCCAGCAGCGTACTAGCGGGAAACACCGGGGAGCTGTTTTTT. The complete variable domain, with remaining parts taken from reference TRBV9 and TRBJ2-2, reads DSGVTQTPKHLITATGQRVTLRCSPRSGDLSVYWYQQSLDQGLQFLIQYYNGEERAKGNILERFSAQQFPDLHSELNLSSLELGDSALYFCASSVLAGNTGELFFGEGSRLTVL.

This clone came up a few times. CDR3 nucleotide sequence: TGTGCCAGTAGTATAGATAACTTATCCGGGTACTATGGCTACACCTTC. Protein: CASSIDNLSGYYGYTF. The chain recombines TRBV19 with TRBJ1-2; D not certain. The CDR3 is 16 residues long. Germline assignment: CDR1 LNHDA and CDR2 SQIVND (reference sequence). V lost 0 bases and J lost 3, with 14 bases in between.

The J gene is TRBJ2-5, the V gene TRBV6-6; TRBD2 agrees at 7 bases. Trimming removed 0 bases from V and 7 bases from J; junction bases left unmatched: 5. Germline V gene data show CDR1 as MNHNY and CDR2 as SVGAGI (reference sequence). The CDR3 loop spans 14 amino acids. CDR3 sequence: CASSYSTSEGTQYF. The CDR3 nucleotides read TGTGCCAGCAGTTACTCCACTAGCGAGGGGACCCAGTACTTC.

The V call is TRBV7-9, the J call TRBJ1-1; a possible D gene is TRBD1 (5 bases). This CDR3 is 14 amino acids long. Trimming cost V 5 bases and J 1 base, with 11 bases left between them. The germline gives CDR1 SEHNR, CDR2 FQNEAQ (reference sequence). For the CDR3, the DNA is TGTGCCAGCAGCCGGTCAGGGTCGAACACTGAAGCTTTCTTT. Its protein is CASSRSGSNTEAFF.

The V and J genes are TRBV24-1 and TRBJ2-3, with 13 nucleotides matching TRBD2. The V and J ends lost 3 bases and 3 bases, in that order; junction bases with no gene match: 8. The length of the CDR3 is 18 residues. Germline V gene sequence: CDR1 KGHDR, CDR2 SFDVKD. The CDR3 spells CATSDRGLAGEITDTQYF. CDR3 in DNA: TGTGCCACCAGTGATCGAGGACTAGCGGGAGAGATAACAGATACGCAGTATTTT.

V is TRBV5-1 and J is TRBJ2-7; D is ambiguous. Germline assignment: CDR1 SGHRS and CDR2 YFSETQ. CDR3 length: 13 residues. Trimming removed 2 bases from V and 3 bases from J, with 9 bases in between. CDR3 DNA sequence: TGCGCCAGCAGCTTTGTCGACAACTACGAGCAGTACTTC. Translation gives CASSFVDNYEQYF.

The rearrangement links TRBV2 to TRBJ1-2; 8 bases align to TRBD1. This CDR3 spans 14 amino acids. Germline CDR1 reads SNHLY; CDR2 reads FYNNEI. Germline trimming cut 4 bases from V and 4 bases from J; bases unmatched to any gene: 5. The CDR3 coding sequence is TGTGCCAGCAGTGTCCAGGGGGCCGTCTATGGCTACACCTTC. Translated: CASSVQGAVYGYTF.

CDR3 sequence reads: CASSQARGSVGNEQFF. The CDR3 bases are TGTGCCAGCAGCCAAGCCCGCGGGAGTGTCGGCAATGAGCAGTTCTTC. This chain joins TRBV14 and TRBJ2-1; 7 bases are shared with TRBD2. V was clipped by 1 base and J by 6 bases; unmatched bases: 9. CDR3 length equals 16 residues. From germline, CDR1 is SGHDN and CDR2 FVKESK.